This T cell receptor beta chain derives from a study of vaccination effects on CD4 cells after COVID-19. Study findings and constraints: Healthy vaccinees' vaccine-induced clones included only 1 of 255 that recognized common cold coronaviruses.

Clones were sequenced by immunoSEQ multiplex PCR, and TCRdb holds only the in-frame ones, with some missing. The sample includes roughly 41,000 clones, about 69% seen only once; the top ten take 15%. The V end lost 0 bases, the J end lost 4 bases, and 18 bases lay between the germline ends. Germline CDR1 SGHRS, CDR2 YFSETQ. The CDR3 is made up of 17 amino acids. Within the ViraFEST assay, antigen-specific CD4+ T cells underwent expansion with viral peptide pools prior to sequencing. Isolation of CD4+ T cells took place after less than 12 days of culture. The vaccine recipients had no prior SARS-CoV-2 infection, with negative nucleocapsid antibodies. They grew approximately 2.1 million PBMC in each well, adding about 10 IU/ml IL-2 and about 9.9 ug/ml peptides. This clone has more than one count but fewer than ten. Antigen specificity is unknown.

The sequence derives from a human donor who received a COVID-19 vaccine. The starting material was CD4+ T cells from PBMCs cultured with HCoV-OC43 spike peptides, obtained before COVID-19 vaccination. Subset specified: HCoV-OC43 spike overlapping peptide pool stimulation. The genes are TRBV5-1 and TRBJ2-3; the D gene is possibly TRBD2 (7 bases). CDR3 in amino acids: CASSLVAGATGADTQYF. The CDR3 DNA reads TGCGCCAGCAGCTTGGTGGCGGGGGCCACTGGAGCAGATACGCAGTATTTT.